These 21 T cell receptor beta chains came from one sample sequenced in a study of post-analysis software for immune sequencing data. Their specific antigens are unknown. Each TCR beta cDNA library carried unique molecular identifiers. TCRdb redid the calling of the PCR reads with MiXCR, one entry per CDR3 protein. Of 750,000 to 950,000 distinct CDR3 sequences listed, about 50% are singletons. Whole-study findings and limits: Patients showed TRBV5-6, TRBV5-1 and TRBV20-1 among five TRBV segments more frequent than in controls.

The sequencing sample was made of blood. These receptors originate from a girl between 5 and 17 years old with multiple sclerosis.

This clonotype turned up a few times. V gene TRBV5-1 combines with J gene TRBJ2-1; 9 bases are shared with TRBD1. The V gene end was trimmed by 4 bases and the J gene end by 9 bases; junction bases not matched to a gene: 8. This CDR3 is built from 14 residues. From germline, CDR1 is SGHRS and CDR2 YFSETQ. For the CDR3, the DNA is TGCGCCAGCAGCCTTATACAGGGGGCGGGTGAGCAGTTCTTC. Amino acids: CASSLIQGAGEQFF.

On this clonotype itself: One end of the junction does not line up with germline, which may come from a read error. V is TRBV7-9 and J is TRBJ2-5; 7 positions agree with TRBD1. The J call may be in error: the DNA end matches TRBJ2-7 better. The CDR3 is 15 amino acids. Per germline, CDR1 SEHNR and CDR2 FQNEAQ (reference sequence). As DNA, the CDR3 is TGTGCCGGCAGCCCCAATACCGGGACAGCCTACGAGCAGTACTTC. This codes for CAGSPNTGTAYEQYF.

This chain connects TRBV4-2 to TRBJ2-3; TRBD2 is a possible D gene (5 bases). CDR1 is LGHNA and CDR2 is YNFKEQ in the germline V gene. V was shortened by 1 base and J by 7 bases, with 12 bases between the two germline ends. This CDR3 is 14 amino acids long. DNA for the CDR3: TGTGCCAGCAGCCAAGCCCAGGAGGCTTATACGCAGTATTTT. Translating gives CASSQAQEAYTQYF.

J is TRBJ1-2 and V is TRBV20-1; maybe TRBD1 (6 bases). Germline V CDR1 and CDR2: DFQATT, SNEGSKA (reference sequence). Between the trimmed V and J ends, which lost 2 bases and 6 bases, there was a span of 10 bases. The CDR3 covers 12 residues. Written as DNA, the CDR3 is TGCAGTGCTAGATCCGACAGGCATGGCTACACCTTC. Amino acid sequence: CSARSDRHGYTF.

This clonotype was seen more than once but under ten times. The chain uses TRBV14 and TRBJ1-2; no clear D. From germline, CDR1 is SGHDN and CDR2 FVKESK. This CDR3 has 16 amino acids. V was trimmed by 1 base and J by 3 bases, leaving 15 bases between them. For the CDR3, the DNA is TGTGCCAGCAGCCAAGGAGGGAGTGTCCTCTACTATGGCTACACCTTC. As protein: CASSQGGSVLYYGYTF. Supplemented by reference TRBV14 and TRBJ1-2, the full variable domain reads EAGVTQFPSHSVIEKGQTVTLRCDPISGHDNLYWYRRVMGKEIKFLLHFVKESKQDESGMPNNRFLAERTGGTYSTLKVQPAELEDSGVYFCASSQGGSVLYYGYTFGSGTRLTVV.

This clonotype was counted between two and nine times. This sequence joins TRBV12-3 or TRBV12-4 and TRBJ2-1; D gene ambiguous. CDR3 length: 15 residues. With 2 bases removed from V and 7 bases from J, the gap between germline ends came to 15 bases. Here the CDR3 reads CASSLNYGPSNEQFF. CDR3 bases: TGTGCCAGCAGTTTAAATTACGGGCCTTCTAATGAGCAGTTCTTC.

This clonotype was observed a few times. The CDR3 spells CASMVRGRGQFF. CDR3 nucleotide sequence: TGTGCCAGCATGGTAAGGGGGAGGGGGCAGTTCTTC. The chain couples TRBV6-2 or TRBV6-3 to TRBJ2-1, with D maybe TRBD2 (7 bases). The V gene lost 7 bases and the J gene lost 12 bases, with 16 bases spanning the gap. CDR1 MNHEY and CDR2 SVGEGT come from the germline V gene. CDR3 length: 12 residues.

This clonotype was observed a few times. This chain joins TRBV20-1 and TRBJ1-5; 10 bases line up with TRBD1. V was clipped by 3 bases and J by 2 bases; unmatched bases: 7. CDR1 is DFQATT and CDR2 is SNEGSKA in the germline V gene (reference sequence). This CDR3 is built from 16 residues. The CDR3 sequence is CSASETGGRRNQPQHF. The CDR3 region has the DNA TGCAGTGCTAGTGAGACAGGGGGCAGACGCAATCAGCCCCAGCATTTT.

The V and J genes are TRBV20-1 and TRBJ2-1; D call uncertain. Germline V gene sequence: CDR1 DFQATT, CDR2 SNEGSKA (reference sequence). Trimming removed 1 base at V and 1 base at J, with 5 bases between. The CDR3 covers 13 residues. The CDR3 loop reads CSARGLSYNEQFF. As DNA, the CDR3 is TGCAGTGCTAGAGGACTTTCCTACAATGAGCAGTTCTTC.

This clonotype has more than one count but fewer than ten. J is TRBJ2-4 and V is TRBV6-2 or TRBV6-3, with D uncertain. The DNA end is more similar to TRBJ2-7, so the J call may be wrong. Germline V gene lookup returns CDR1 MNHEY and CDR2 SVGEGT. The CDR3 runs to 11 residues. CDR3 amino acids: CASSYVAEQYF. The CDR3 bases are TGTGCCAGCAGTTACGTGGCCGAGCAGTACTTC.

This chain's CDR3 is CASSQTGGFYNEQFF. The CDR3 DNA sequence: TGCGCCAGCAGTCAAACAGGGGGCTTTTACAATGAGCAGTTCTTC. The chain is built from TRBV5-1 and TRBJ2-1; 9 nucleotides align to TRBD1. Trimming removed 5 bases from V and 4 bases from J; junction bases left unmatched: 7. Germline-derived CDR1 and CDR2 are SGHRS and YFSETQ. The CDR3 is 15 amino acids.

This clonotype has a single count. J is TRBJ2-4 and V is TRBV12-3 or TRBV12-4, with 11 bases identical to TRBD2. The junction had 15 bases not matched to a gene; V was cut back by 0 bases and J by 5 bases. The CDR3 sequence is 20 residues long. CDR3 sequence: CASSLALRLAGGRGENIQYF. CDR3 in DNA: TGTGCCAGCAGTTTAGCGCTACGTCTAGCGGGGGGCCGGGGGGAAAACATTCAGTACTTC.

J is TRBJ2-4 and V is TRBV6-1, with 11 bases identical to TRBD2. The DNA end is a closer match to TRBJ2-7, so the J assignment may be wrong. CDR1 and CDR2 (germline): MNHNS, SASEGT. The CDR3 is made up of 18 amino acids. The CDR3 DNA is TGTGCCAGCAGTAAACACGAAAACACGGGACTAGCGGCATACGAGCAGTACTTC. Its translation: CASSKHENTGLAAYEQYF.

The chain couples TRBV29-1 to TRBJ2-5, with 7 bases identical to TRBD1. The V and J ends lost 7 bases and 11 bases, in that order; junction bases with no gene match: 13. CDR1 is SQVTM, CDR2 ANQGSEA, per germline. CDR3 size: 12 residues. The CDR3 loop is CSAQGQGKGQYF. CDR3 nucleotide sequence: TGCAGCGCACAGGGGCAGGGGAAGGGGCAGTACTTC.

V and J are TRBV29-1 and TRBJ2-7; TRBD2 agrees at 7 bases. The germline CDR1 and CDR2 sequences are SQVTM and ANQGSEA. This CDR3 comprises 13 residues. Unmatched junction bases numbered 3, after V lost 4 bases and J lost 0 bases. CDR3 DNA: TGCAGCGTTGGGCTAGCGGCCTCCTACGAGCAGTACTTC. Protein product: CSVGLAASYEQYF.

V gene TRBV29-1 combines with J gene TRBJ1-2, with TRBD1 as a possible D gene (6 bases). The length of the CDR3 is 14 residues. The germline V gene has CDR1 SQVTM and CDR2 ANQGSEA. V lost 2 bases and J lost 4, with 14 bases in between. The CDR3, as DNA: TGCAGCGTTGAAACCTCAGGGGTTCCCTATGGCTACACCTTC. This sequence encodes CSVETSGVPYGYTF.

The chain recombines TRBV21-1 with TRBJ2-3. TRBV21-1 is a recognized pseudogene. This CDR3 is built from 20 residues. The CDR3 coding sequence is TGTGCCAGCAGCAAAAGGCCGAAGGAAGGGTATTCTGGGAGCACAGATACGCAGTATTTT. It codes for CASSKRPKEGYSGSTDTQYF.

The V call is TRBV15, the J call TRBJ1-1, with D possibly being TRBD1 (5 bases). Trimming took 7 bases from V and 1 from J, leaving 16 bases between them. From germline, CDR1 is LNHNV and CDR2 YYDKDF (reference sequence). CDR3 length: 15 residues. CDR3 sequence reads: CATMEAGLGNTEAFF. The CDR3 coding sequence is TGTGCCACCATGGAGGCAGGGCTGGGGAACACTGAAGCTTTCTTT.

In this sample, this clonotype turned up a few times. This rearrangement joins TRBV20-1 to TRBJ2-1, with a tentative D call TRBD2 (6 bases). This CDR3 region has 18 residues. V was clipped by 0 bases and J by 5 bases, with 23 bases between them. CDR1 DFQATT and CDR2 SNEGSKA come from the germline V gene (reference sequence). CDR3 protein: CSARDPSGKVGGHNEQFF. The CDR3 DNA is TGCAGTGCTAGAGATCCCTCAGGGAAAGTGGGAGGCCACAATGAGCAGTTCTTC.

This clonotype was detected once. The DNA of the CDR3 is TGCGCCAGCAGCACGCCCGGGACCCTGTCGTCCGGGGAGCTGTTTTTT. This gives the protein CASSTPGTLSSGELFF. The gene calls are TRBV5-1 and TRBJ2-2, with D perhaps being TRBD1 or TRBD2 (5 bases each). Trimming stripped 4 bases from V and 6 bases from J, with 19 bases between. The CDR3 covers 16 residues. CDR1 is SGHRS, CDR2 YFSETQ, per germline.

J is TRBJ2-3 and V is TRBV20-1; D unclear. This CDR3 has 13 residues. Germline V gene sequence: CDR1 DFQATT, CDR2 SNEGSKA (reference sequence). V was shortened by 3 bases and J by 5 bases, with 12 bases between the two germline ends. CDR3 in amino acids: CSASLWFGDTQYF. For the CDR3, the DNA is TGCAGTGCTAGTTTGTGGTTTGGAGATACGCAGTATTTT.